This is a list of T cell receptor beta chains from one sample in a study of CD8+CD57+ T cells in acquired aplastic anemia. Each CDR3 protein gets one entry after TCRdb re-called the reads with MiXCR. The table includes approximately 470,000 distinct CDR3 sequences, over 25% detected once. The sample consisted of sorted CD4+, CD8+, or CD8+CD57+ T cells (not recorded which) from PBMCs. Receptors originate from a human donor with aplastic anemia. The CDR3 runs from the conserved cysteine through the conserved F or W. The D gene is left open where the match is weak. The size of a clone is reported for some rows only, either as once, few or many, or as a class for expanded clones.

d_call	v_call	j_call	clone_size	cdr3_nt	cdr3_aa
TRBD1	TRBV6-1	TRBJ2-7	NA	TGTGCCAGCACCGCCCAGCGGGACAGGGAATGGAAGCAGTACTTC	CASTAQRDREWKQYF
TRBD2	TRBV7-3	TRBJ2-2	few	TGTGCCAGCAGCGCCGTGACTAGCCCCGGGGAGCTGTTTTTT	CASSAVTSPGELFF
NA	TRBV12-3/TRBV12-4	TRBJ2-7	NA	TGTGCCGGCAGTTTAGGTTTGGGGGCCTACGAGCAGTACTTC	CAGSLGLGAYEQYF
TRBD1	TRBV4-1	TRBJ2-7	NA	TGCGCCAGCAGCCTAGGACAGGGGGTCGACTACGAGCAGTACTTC	CASSLGQGVDYEQYF
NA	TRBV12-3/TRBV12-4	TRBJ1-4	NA	TGTGCCAGCAGTTTATCTTGGGGTAAACTGTTTTTT	CASSLSWGKLFF
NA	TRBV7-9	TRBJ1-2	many	TGTGCCAGCAGCTTAGCCCCAGGATACGACGATGGCTACACCTTC	CASSLAPGYDDGYTF
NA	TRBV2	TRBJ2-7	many	TGTGCCAGCAGTGAAGAGGTCGAGCAGTACTTC	CASSEEVEQYF
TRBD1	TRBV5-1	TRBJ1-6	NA	TGCGCCAGCAGCCTACAGGGGGCCGGTTCACCCCTCCACTTT	CASSLQGAGSPLHF
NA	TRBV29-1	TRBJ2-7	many	TGCAGCGTTAAAACAACTACCTACGAGCAGTACTTC	CSVKTTTYEQYF
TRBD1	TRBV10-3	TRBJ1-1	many	TGTGCCATCAGTGAGTATCGGACAGGGGGCGCGAACACTGAAGCTTTCTTT	CAISEYRTGGANTEAFF
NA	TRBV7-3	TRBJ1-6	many	TGTGCCAGCAGCTTAACCGGTAATTCACCCCTCCACTTT	CASSLTGNSPLHF
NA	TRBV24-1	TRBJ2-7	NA	TGTGCCACCAGTGGGCAGGGCTACGAGCAGTACTTC	CATSGQGYEQYF
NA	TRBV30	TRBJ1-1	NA	TGTGCCTGGACTAGGGTAAGGGCTTTCTTT	CAWTRVRAFF
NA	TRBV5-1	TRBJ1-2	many	TGCGCCAGCAGCTTGTTAAGGCCAGCTAACTATGGCTACACCTTC	CASSLLRPANYGYTF
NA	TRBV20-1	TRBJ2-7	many	TGCAGTGCTAGAGGGGGACGGACGTCGTCCTACGAGCAGTACTTC	CSARGGRTSSYEQYF
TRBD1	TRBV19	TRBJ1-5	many	TGTGCCAGTAGGGGGACAGGGGGCGTTCAGCCCCAGCATTTT	CASRGTGGVQPQHF
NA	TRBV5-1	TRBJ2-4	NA	TGCGCCAGCAGCCTGGGGTCGGGGGCCGTAGCCAAAAACATTCAGTACTTC	CASSLGSGAVAKNIQYF
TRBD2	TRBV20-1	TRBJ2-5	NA	TGCAGTGCTAGAATAACCGGGGGGGAGGAGACCCAGTACTTC	CSARITGGEETQYF
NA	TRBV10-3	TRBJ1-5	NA	TGTGCCAGCGCCGTTTATAGCAATCAGCCCCAGCATTTT	CASAVYSNQPQHF
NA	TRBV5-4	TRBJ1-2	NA	TGTGCCAGCAGCCCGCCACAGGGATCTGATGGCTACACCTTC	CASSPPQGSDGYTF
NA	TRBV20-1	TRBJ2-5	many	TGCAGTGCCAAGGACAGCCCGCAAGAGACCCAGTACTTC	CSAKDSPQETQYF
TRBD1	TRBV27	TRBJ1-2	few	TGTGCCAGCAGACCGACAGGGGGCCACTATGGCTACACCTTC	CASRPTGGHYGYTF
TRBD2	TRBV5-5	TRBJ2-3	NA	TGTGCCAGCAGCAAAGCGGGGACAGATACGCAGTATTTT	CASSKAGTDTQYF
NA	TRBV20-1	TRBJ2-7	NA	TGCAGTGCTAGAGATCAGCGACGGGGTGACTACGAGCAGTACTTC	CSARDQRRGDYEQYF
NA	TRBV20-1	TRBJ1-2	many	TGCAGTGCTACCCTTTGGGGGGATAACTATGGCTACACCTTC	CSATLWGDNYGYTF
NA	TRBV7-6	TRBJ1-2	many	TGTGCCAGCAGCAAAACCGGGACTGGGGGCTACGCCTTC	CASSKTGTGGYAF
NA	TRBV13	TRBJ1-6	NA	TGTGCCAGCAGCCCGGCAGTGACGACCCTTTCCATAACAGGGATGAATTCACCCCTCCACTTT	CASSPAVTTLSITGMNSPLHF
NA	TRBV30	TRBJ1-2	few	TGTGCCTGGAGTCAGGCAGCCTATGGCTACACCTTC	CAWSQAAYGYTF
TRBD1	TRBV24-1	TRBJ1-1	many	TGTGCCACCAGTGATCCTTACAGGGGGCGCGACACTGAAGCTTTCTTT	CATSDPYRGRDTEAFF
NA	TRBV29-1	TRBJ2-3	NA	TGCGGATGGAATGGAGGGCCGAATACGCAGTATTTT	CGWNGGPNTQYF
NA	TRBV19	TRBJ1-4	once	TGTGCCAGTAGTCCATTTAGAGCAACTAATGAAAAACTGTTTTTT	CASSPFRATNEKLFF
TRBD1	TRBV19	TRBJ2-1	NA	TGTGCCAGTACTTCTAGTCGGACAGGGTCGGATGAGCAGTTCTTC	CASTSSRTGSDEQFF
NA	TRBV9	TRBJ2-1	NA	TGTGCCAGCAGCGTTGGGGGGCCAAAAGTCAATAAGCAGTTCTTC	CASSVGGPKVNKQFF
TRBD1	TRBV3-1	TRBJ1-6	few	TGTGCCAGCAGCTCCCGACAGGGCTATAATTCACCCCTCCACTTT	CASSSRQGYNSPLHF
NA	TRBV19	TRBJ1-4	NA	TGTGCCAGTACCGAAACGGGCGGAAAACTGTTTTTT	CASTETGGKLFF
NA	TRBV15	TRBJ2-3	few	TGTGCCACCAGCGGCAGAGTCGGGGACACAGATACGCAGTATTTT	CATSGRVGDTDTQYF
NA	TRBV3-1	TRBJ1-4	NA	TGTGCCAGCAGCAGCAGGGCTGTCACTAATGAAAAACTGTTTTTT	CASSSRAVTNEKLFF
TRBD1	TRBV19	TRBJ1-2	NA	TGTGCCACCACAATGAGGACAGGGGGCCTTGGCTACACCTTC	CATTMRTGGLGYTF
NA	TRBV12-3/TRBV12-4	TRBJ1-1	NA	TGTGCCAGCGCTGGCACTGAAGCTTTCTTT	CASAGTEAFF
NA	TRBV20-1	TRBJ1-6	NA	TGCAGTGCTAGAACGGTCAGGGAAAATTATAATTCACCCCTCCACTTT	CSARTVRENYNSPLHF
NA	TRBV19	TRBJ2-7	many	TGTGCCAGTAGTGCAGACTACTACGAGCAGTACTTC	CASSADYYEQYF
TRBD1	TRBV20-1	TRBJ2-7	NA	TGCAGTCCAGACAGGGAGTACAATGAGCAGTACTTC	CSPDREYNEQYF
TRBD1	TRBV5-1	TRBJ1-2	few	TGCGCCAGCAGCGCCTCGGGACAGGGTGTTGGCTACACCTTC	CASSASGQGVGYTF
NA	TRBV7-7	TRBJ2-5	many	TGTGCTAGCAGCACGCAGGGCATCGGGGAGACCCAGTACTTC	CASSTQGIGETQYF
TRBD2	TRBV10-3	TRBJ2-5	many	TGTGCCATCAAAAGTTTGGGGGGGGAGACCCAGTACTTC	CAIKSLGGETQYF
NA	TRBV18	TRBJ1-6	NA	TGTGCCAGCTCACCACTTGGGGAGGGAGGCTCACCCCTCCACTTT	CASSPLGEGGSPLHF
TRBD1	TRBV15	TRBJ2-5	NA	TGTGCCACCAGCGGAAGACAGGGTAAAGAGACCCAGTACTTC	CATSGRQGKETQYF
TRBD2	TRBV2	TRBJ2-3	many	TGTGCCAGCAGTGAACTAGCGGGATCGCCAGATACGCAGTATTTT	CASSELAGSPDTQYF
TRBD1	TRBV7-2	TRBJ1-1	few	TGTGCCAGCAGCCCTGGACAGGGGAGACACACTGAAGCTTTCTTT	CASSPGQGRHTEAFF
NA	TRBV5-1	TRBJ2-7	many	TGCGCCAGCAGCGAACGGAACTACGAGCAGTACTTC	CASSERNYEQYF
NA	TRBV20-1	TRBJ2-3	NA	TGCAGTGCTTATCTGGGCACAGATACGCAGTATTTT	CSAYLGTDTQYF
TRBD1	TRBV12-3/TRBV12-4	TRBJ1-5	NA	TGTGCCAGCAGTTATTCAGGGGGCGAACAGCCCCAGCATTTT	CASSYSGGEQPQHF
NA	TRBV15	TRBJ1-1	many	TGTGCCACCAGCTGGGGAGCTGACACTGAAGCTTTCTTT	CATSWGADTEAFF
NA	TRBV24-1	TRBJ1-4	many	TGTGCCACCAGCAGGGGCGGTGAAAAACTGTTTTTT	CATSRGGEKLFF
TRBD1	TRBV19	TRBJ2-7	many	TGTGCCAGTACTCCGGGACAGAGCACCTACGAGCAGTACTTC	CASTPGQSTYEQYF
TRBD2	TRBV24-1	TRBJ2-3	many	TGTGCCACCAGTGCAAGCGGGAGTGCTGATACGCAGTATTTT	CATSASGSADTQYF
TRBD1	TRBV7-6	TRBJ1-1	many	TGTGCCAGCACCAAGGGACAGGGCACTGAAGCTTTCTTT	CASTKGQGTEAFF
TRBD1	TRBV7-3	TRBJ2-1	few	TGTGCCAGCAGCCCTCCGACAGGGATTGAGCAGTTCTTC	CASSPPTGIEQFF
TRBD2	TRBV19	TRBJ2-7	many	TGTTCAAGCGGGAGCTCCTACGAGCAGTACTTC	CSSGSSYEQYF
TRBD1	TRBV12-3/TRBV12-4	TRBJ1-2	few	TGTGCCAGCAGGAGGACAGGGGGCCCCCTTAACTATGGCTACACCTTC	CASRRTGGPLNYGYTF